This T cell receptor beta chain was profiled in a study of shared clonotypes between healthy human individuals. As for the study in general: The cohort comprised a couple of women and a few men. Their ages spanned 18 to 49 years. Study outcomes and limitations: Naive CD4 clonotype sharing across several donors was 4% to 5%. What naive subsets generally showed was a larger estimated richness than memory subsets showed.

V shed 4 bases, J shed 2 bases, and the junction held 7 bases outside the gene matches. The germline V gene encodes CDR1 SEHNR and CDR2 FQNEAQ (reference sequence). The CDR3 has 15 residues. As regards this clone: Its target is unknown.

Naive-designated CD8 cells lacked CD45RO, were positively enriched for CCR7, and omitted terminally differentiated effector memory CD45RA+ cells. The donors were adults (healthy and HIV-negative) with no recent acute infections or vaccinations. Generated by immunoSEQ multiplex PCR, the TCRdb table keeps only in-frame clones and is missing some. The data show roughly 590,000 clones, roughly 96% seen once. V is TRBV7-9 and J is TRBJ2-7; 8 positions match TRBD1. The receptor's source is a woman aged 25 to 39 in good health. Sequencing was performed on naive CD8+ T cells sorted from blood. DNA for the CDR3: TGTGCCAGCAGCTCCGAACAGGGGGGCCCCTACGAGCAGTACTTC. Its protein product is CASSSEQGGPYEQYF.